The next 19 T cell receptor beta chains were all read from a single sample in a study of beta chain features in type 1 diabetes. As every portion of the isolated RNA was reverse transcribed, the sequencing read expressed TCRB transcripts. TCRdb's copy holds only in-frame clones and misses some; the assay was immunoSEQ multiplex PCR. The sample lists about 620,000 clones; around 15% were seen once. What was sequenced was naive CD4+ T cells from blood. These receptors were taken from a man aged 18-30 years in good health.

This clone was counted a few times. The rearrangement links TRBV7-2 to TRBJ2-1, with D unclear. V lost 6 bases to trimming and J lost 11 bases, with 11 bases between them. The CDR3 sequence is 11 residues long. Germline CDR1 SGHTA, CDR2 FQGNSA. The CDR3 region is CASSAGHQQFF. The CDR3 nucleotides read TGTGCCAGCAGTGCAGGTCACCAGCAGTTCTTC.

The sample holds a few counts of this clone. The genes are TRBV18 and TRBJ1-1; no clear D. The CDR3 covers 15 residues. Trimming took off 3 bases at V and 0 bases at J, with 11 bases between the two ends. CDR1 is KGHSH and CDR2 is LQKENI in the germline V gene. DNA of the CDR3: TGTGCCAGCTCACCTCCTGGTACGGTGAACACTGAAGCTTTCTTT. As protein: CASSPPGTVNTEAFF.

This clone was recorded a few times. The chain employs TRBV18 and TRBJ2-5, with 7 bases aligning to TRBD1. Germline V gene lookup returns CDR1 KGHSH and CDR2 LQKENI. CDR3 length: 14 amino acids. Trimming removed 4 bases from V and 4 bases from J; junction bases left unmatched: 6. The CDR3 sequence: CASSRRQGRETQYF. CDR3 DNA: TGTGCCAGCTCACGCCGACAGGGAAGAGAGACCCAGTACTTC.

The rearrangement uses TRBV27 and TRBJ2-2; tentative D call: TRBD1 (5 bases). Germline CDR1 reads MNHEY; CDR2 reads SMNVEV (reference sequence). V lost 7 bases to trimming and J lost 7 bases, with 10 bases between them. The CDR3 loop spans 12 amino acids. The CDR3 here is CASNVRGGELFF. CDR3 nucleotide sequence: TGTGCCAGCAATGTTAGGGGCGGGGAGCTGTTTTTT.

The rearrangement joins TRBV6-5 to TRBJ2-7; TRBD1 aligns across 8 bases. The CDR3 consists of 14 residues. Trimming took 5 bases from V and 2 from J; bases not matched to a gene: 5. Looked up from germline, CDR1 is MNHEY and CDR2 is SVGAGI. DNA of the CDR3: TGTGCCAGCAGTCCGGAGACAGGGGCCTACGAGCAGTACTTC. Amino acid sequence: CASSPETGAYEQYF.

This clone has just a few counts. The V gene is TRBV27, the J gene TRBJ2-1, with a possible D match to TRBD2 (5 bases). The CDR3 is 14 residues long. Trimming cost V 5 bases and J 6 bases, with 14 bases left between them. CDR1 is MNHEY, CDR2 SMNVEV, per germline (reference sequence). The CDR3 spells CASSPRGRFNEQFF. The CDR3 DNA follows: TGTGCCAGCAGTCCCCGGGGTCGGTTCAATGAGCAGTTCTTC.

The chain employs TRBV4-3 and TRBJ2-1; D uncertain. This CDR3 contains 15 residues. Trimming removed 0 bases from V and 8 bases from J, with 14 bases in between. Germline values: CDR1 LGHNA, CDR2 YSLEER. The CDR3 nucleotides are TGCGCCAGCAGCCAAGACGGCAGGCCTCCCCATGAGCAGTTCTTC. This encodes CASSQDGRPPHEQFF.

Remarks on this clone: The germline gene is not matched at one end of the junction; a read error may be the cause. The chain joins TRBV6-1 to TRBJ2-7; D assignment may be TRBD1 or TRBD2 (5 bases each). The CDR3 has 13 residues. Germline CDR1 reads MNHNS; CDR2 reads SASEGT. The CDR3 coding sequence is TGTGCCATCAGTACAAGGGACGGCTACGAGCAGTACTTC. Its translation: CAISTRDGYEQYF.

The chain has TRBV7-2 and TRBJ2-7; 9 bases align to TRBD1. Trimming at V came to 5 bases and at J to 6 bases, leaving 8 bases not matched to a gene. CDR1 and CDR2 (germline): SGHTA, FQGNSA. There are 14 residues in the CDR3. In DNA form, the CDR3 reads TGTGCCAGCAGCCTACCGGACAGGGGTGGCGAGCAGTACTTC. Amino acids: CASSLPDRGGEQYF.

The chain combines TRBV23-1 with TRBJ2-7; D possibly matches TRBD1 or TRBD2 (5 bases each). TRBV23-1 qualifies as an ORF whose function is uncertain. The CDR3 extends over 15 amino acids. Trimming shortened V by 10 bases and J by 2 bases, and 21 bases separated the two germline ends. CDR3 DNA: TGCGCCAACTCATGGATAGGGACGGCGACCTACGAGCAGTACTTC. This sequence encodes CANSWIGTATYEQYF.

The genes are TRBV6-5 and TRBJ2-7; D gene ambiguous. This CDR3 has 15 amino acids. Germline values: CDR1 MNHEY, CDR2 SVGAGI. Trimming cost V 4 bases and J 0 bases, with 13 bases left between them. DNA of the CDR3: TGTGCCAGCAGTTCCCCGACCCAGAGCTCCTACGAGCAGTACTTC. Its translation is CASSSPTQSSYEQYF.

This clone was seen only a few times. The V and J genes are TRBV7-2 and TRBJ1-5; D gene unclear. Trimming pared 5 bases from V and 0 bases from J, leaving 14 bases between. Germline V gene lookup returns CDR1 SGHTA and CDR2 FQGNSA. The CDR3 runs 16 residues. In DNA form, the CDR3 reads TGTGCCAGCAGCCCCCAAAGCAGCCCTAGCAATCAGCCCCAGCATTTT. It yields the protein CASSPQSSPSNQPQHF.

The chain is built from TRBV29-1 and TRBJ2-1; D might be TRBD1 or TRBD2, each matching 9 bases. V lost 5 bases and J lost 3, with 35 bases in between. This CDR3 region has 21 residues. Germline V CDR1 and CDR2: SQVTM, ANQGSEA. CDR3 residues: CSVHKKQGAVSGRPFYNEQFF. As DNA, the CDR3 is TGCAGCGTTCACAAAAAACAGGGGGCTGTTAGCGGGAGACCCTTCTACAATGAGCAGTTCTTC.

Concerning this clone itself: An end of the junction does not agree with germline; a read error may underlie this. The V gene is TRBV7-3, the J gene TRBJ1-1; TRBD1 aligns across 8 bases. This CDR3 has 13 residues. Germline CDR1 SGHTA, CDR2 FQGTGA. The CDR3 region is CANSSGQGPEAFF. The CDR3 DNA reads TGTGCCAACAGCAGCGGACAGGGCCCTGAAGCTTTCTTT.

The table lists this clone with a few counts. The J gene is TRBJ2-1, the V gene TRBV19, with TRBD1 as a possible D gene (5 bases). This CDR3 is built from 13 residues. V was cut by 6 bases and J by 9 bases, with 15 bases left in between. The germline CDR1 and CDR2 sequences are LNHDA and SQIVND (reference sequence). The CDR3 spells CASSPEKGIEQFF. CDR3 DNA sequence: TGTGCCAGTAGCCCCGAGAAGGGGATTGAGCAGTTCTTC.

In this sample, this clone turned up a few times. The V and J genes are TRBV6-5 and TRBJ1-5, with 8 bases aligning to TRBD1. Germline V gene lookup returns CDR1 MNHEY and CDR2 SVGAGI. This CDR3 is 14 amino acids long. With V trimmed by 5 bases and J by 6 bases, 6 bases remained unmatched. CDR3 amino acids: CASSRGQGIQPQHF. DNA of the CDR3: TGTGCCAGCAGTCGCGGACAGGGAATTCAGCCCCAGCATTTT.

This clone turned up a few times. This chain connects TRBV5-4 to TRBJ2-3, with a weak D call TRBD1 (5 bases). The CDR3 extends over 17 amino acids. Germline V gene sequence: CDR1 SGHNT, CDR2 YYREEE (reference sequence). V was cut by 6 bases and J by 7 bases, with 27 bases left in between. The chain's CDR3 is CASTRAPAGIRVNTQYF. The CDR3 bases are TGTGCCAGCACCAGGGCTCCCGCAGGGATTCGGGTTAATACGCAGTATTTT.

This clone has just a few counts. In DNA, the CDR3 is TGTGCCAGCAGCTATTCCGGACAGGGGGGAACCTACGAGCAGTACTTC. It translates to CASSYSGQGGTYEQYF. The rearrangement uses TRBV7-3 and TRBJ2-7, with TRBD1 identical over 10 bases. The V gene end was trimmed by 4 bases and the J gene end by 2 bases; junction bases not matched to a gene: 8. CDR1 and CDR2 from the germline V gene are SGHTA and FQGTGA. This CDR3 comprises 16 residues.

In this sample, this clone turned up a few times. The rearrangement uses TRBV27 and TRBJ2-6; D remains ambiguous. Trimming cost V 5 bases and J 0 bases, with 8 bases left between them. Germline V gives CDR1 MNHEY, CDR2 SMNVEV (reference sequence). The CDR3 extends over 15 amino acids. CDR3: CASSPQSSGANVLTF. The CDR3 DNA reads TGTGCCAGCAGTCCGCAGAGCTCTGGGGCCAACGTCCTGACTTTC.